Here is one T cell receptor beta chain with its context. What it recognizes is unknown. These data originate in a study of CD8 T cell repertoires and HIV-1 epitope variants. In the study overall: Epitopes were three Gag families plus Nef HW9 and YT9.

Trimming pared 0 bases from V and 5 bases from J, leaving 17 bases between. CDR3 length equals 17 residues. From germline, CDR1 is SGDLS and CDR2 YYNGEE. Here immunoSEQ multiplex PCR was the method, and the copy in TCRdb shows in-frame clones only, minus some. Among thousands of clones, 65% to 80% were seen once, and the ten largest hold around 43%. Study-level points and caveats: The TAALDMSHF plasma variant had no responses, unlike KF9 (roughly 5 clonotypes) and HW9 (one).

This clonotype was sampled from a male donor with HIV. The J gene is TRBJ2-2, the V gene TRBV9, with a weak D call TRBD2 (6 bases). The specimen sequenced was cultured CD8+ T cells derived from PBMCs. The CDR3, as DNA: TGTGCCAGCAGCGTAGATTTAGGCGGGATGGGTACCGGGGAGCTGTTTTTT. Translated, it gives CASSVDLGGMGTGELFF.